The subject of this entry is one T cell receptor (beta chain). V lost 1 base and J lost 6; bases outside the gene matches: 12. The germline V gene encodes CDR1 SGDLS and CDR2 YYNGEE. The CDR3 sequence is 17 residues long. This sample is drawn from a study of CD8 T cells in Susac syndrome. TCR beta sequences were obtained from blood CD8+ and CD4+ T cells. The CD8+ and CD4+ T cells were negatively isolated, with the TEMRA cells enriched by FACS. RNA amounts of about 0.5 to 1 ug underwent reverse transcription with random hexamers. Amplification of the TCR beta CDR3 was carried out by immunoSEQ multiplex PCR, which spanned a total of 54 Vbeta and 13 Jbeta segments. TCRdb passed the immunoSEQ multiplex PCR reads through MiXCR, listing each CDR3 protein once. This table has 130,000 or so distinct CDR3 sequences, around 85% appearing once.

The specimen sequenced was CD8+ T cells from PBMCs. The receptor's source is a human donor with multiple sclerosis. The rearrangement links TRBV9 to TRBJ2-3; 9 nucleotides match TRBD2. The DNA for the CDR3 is TGTGCCAGCAGCGTACCGGCGGGAGGGCCCTCGTCGGATACGCAGTATTTT. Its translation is CASSVPAGGPSSDTQYF.